This is a list of T cell receptor beta chains from one sample in a study of memory CD4+ T cells and cytomegalovirus serostatus. Some clones are missing from TCRdb's copy, which holds only in-frame ones; the method was immunoSEQ multiplex PCR. The data contain about 52,000 clones, 80% of them singletons. The sequencing sample was made of memory CD4+ T cells from blood. Receptor source: an adult in good health and CMV-seropositive. The CDR3 runs from the conserved cysteine through the conserved F or W. Fields, in order: D gene, J gene, V gene, CDR3 protein. A D gene is named only where the DNA matches it firmly.

.,TRBJ2-4,TRBV7-9,CASSLKGRGAKNIQYF
TRBD2,TRBJ2-1,TRBV4-1,CASSQEERGPNNEQFF
TRBD2,TRBJ2-4,TRBV2,CASSRLAGSKNIQYF
TRBD1,TRBJ2-7,TRBV19,CASTLRFPTGTGVEQYF
.,TRBJ1-1,TRBV27,CASSFKATNTEAFF
.,TRBJ1-6,TRBV4-2,CASSQKPPGSPLSYNSPLHF
TRBD1,TRBJ2-7,TRBV6-6,CASSYPGQGKYEQYF
.,TRBJ1-1,TRBV13,CASRSRDTPQNTEAFF
TRBD2,TRBJ2-3,TRBV7-3,CASSLTSSGTGVTDTQYF
.,TRBJ1-4,TRBV9,CASSPGGTNEKLFF
TRBD2,TRBJ2-5,TRBV28,CASTPLSGARETQYF
.,TRBJ1-5,TRBV5-5,CASSLGGEVNQPQHF
.,TRBJ1-2,TRBV30,CAWKRRGRDYGYTF
.,TRBJ1-5,TRBV5-1,CASSPEGGNSNQPQHF
.,TRBJ1-6,TRBV4-2,CASSQDGGTYNSPLHF
.,TRBJ2-4,TRBV2,CASKGQPQGTKNIQYF
.,TRBJ2-6,TRBV19,CASSTPTSFTGANVLTF
.,TRBJ1-4,TRBV4-3,CASSHGNRQGNEKLFF
.,TRBJ2-2,TRBV5-1,CASSLTLGSGELFF
.,TRBJ1-1,TRBV7-9,CASSLRPDTMNTEAFF
TRBD1,TRBJ2-7,TRBV28,CASSLAGTGGDEQYF
.,TRBJ1-1,TRBV6-1,CASSRTALEAFF
TRBD1,TRBJ2-4,TRBV9,CASSVGTGNAGKNIQYF
TRBD2,TRBJ2-2,TRBV5-4,CASSPRASGLWAGELFF
TRBD1,TRBJ2-7,TRBV28,CASSLVGTGANEQYF
.,TRBJ1-3,TRBV9,CASSPGRDTIYF
TRBD2,TRBJ2-3,TRBV5-4,CASSLAGGGSGFVDTQYF
.,TRBJ2-2,TRBV27,CASSYPVGTGELFF
TRBD1,TRBJ1-5,TRBV6-1,CASSWTGGNQPQHF
.,TRBJ1-2,TRBV7-2,CASSLAGRGYTF
.,TRBJ1-6,TRBV2,CASSEGTGKFNSPLHF
.,TRBJ1-5,TRBV5-6,CASSPGILGNQPQHF
.,TRBJ2-1,TRBV28,CASSSSNRDNEQFF
.,TRBJ1-5,TRBV4-2,CASSARGEGGQPQHF
TRBD2,TRBJ2-1,TRBV11-2,CASSSRAGRNEQFF
TRBD2,TRBJ2-7,TRBV7-8,CASSPERLAGNEQYF
.,TRBJ1-3,TRBV5-1,CASQIEGSGNTIYF
.,TRBJ1-2,TRBV2,CASSPNTYGYTF
TRBD2,TRBJ2-5,TRBV29-1,CSVLRTSRKETQYF
TRBD1,TRBJ1-2,TRBV6-5,CASSPTGQGLYGYTF
.,TRBJ1-2,TRBV12-5,CASGLVWLDTF
.,TRBJ1-2,TRBV28,CASTLASFGYTF
.,TRBJ1-1,TRBV6-5,CASSYSDTGSVEAFF
.,TRBJ1-5,TRBV28,CASSIRGAVLGNQPQHF
TRBD2,TRBJ2-7,TRBV29-1,CSVRLAHEQYF
.,TRBJ2-3,TRBV5-8,CASSLDLRGNTDTQYF